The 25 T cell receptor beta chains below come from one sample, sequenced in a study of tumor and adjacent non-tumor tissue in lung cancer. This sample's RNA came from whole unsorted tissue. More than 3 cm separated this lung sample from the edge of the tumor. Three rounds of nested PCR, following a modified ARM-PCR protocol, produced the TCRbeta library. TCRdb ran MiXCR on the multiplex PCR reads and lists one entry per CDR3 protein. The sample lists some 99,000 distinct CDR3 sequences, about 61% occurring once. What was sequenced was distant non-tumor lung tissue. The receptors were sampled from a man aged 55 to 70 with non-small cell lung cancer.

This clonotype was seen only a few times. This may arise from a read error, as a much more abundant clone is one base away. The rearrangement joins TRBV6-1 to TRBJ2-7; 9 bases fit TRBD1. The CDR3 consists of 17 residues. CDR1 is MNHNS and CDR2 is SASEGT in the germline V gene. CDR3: CASSEEFTGGTSHEQYF. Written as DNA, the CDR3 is TGTGCCAGCAGTGAAGAATTTACAGGGGGCACCTCCCACGAGCAGTACTTC.

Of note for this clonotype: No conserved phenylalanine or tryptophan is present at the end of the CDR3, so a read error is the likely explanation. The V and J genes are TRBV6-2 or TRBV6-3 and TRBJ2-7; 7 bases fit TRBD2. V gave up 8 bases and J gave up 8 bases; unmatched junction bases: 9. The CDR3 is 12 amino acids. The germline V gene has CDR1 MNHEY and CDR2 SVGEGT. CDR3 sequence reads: CASWEGGRKQYL. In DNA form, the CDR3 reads TGTGCCAGCTGGGAGGGCGGACGGAAGCAGTACCTC.

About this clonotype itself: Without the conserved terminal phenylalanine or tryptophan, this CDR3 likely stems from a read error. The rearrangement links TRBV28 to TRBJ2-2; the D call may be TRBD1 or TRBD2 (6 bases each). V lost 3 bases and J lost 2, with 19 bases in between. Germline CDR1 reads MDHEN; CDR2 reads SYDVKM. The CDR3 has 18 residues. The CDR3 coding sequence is TGTGCCAGCAGTTTCGGTGGGGGACTGGGACACAACACCGGGGAGCTGTTTATT. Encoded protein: CASSFGGGLGHNTGELFI.

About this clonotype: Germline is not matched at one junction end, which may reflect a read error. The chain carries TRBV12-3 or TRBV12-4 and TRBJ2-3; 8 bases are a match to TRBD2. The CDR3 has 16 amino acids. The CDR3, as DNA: TGTGTCAGCAGTTTCGCGAGCGGGGGAAGCACAGATACGCAGTATTTT. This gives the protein CVSSFASGGSTDTQYF.

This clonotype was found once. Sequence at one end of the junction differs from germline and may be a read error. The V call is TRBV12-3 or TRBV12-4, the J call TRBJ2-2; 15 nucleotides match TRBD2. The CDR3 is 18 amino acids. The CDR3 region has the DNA TGTGCCAGCAGTTTCAGGACTAGCGGGGGGGCGTACTCCGGAGAGCTGTTTTTT. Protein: CASSFRTSGGAYSGELFF.

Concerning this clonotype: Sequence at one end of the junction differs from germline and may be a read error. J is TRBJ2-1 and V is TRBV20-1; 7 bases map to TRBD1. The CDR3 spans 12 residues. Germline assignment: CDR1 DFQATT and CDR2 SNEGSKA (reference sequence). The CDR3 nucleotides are TGCGGTGCGACCGGGACAGAGTATGAGCAGTTCTTC. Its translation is CGATGTEYEQFF.

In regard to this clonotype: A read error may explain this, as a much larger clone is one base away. The CDR3 DNA follows: TGCAGTGCAGGAACGGGGAGGGGAGCTTTCTTT. Protein product: CSAGTGRGAFF. The V and J genes are TRBV20-1 and TRBJ1-1; tentative D call: TRBD1 (5 bases). Germline values: CDR1 DFQATT, CDR2 SNEGSKA (reference sequence). CDR3 length: 11 residues. The V gene lost 6 bases and the J gene lost 10 bases, with 15 bases spanning the gap.

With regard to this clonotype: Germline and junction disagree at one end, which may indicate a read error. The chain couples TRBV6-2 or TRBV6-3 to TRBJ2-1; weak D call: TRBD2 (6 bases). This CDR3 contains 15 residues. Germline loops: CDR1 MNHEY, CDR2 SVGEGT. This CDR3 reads CPSSYSLDYVNEQFF. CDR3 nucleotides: TGTCCCAGCAGTTACTCCTTGGACTACGTCAATGAGCAGTTCTTC.

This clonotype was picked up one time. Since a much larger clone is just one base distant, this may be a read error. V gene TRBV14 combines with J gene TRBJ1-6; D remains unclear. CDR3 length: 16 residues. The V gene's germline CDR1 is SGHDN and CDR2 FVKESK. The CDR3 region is CAISHLFEGNSSPLHF. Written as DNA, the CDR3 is TGTGCCATCAGCCACCTATTCGAAGGGAATAGTTCACCCCTCCACTTT.

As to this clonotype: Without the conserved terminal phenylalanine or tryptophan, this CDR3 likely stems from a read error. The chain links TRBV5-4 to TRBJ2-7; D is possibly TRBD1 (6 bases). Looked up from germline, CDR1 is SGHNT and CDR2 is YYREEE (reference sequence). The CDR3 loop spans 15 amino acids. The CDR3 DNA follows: TGTACCAGTAGCCCAGGACAGCAGGGTACCTACGAGCAGTACCTC. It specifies CTSSPGQQGTYEQYL.

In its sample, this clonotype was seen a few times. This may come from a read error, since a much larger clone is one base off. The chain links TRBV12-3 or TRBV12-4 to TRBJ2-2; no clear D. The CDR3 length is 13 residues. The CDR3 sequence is CANSPTVTGELFF. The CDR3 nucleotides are TGTGCCAACAGTCCCACAGTCACCGGGGAGCTGTTTTTT.

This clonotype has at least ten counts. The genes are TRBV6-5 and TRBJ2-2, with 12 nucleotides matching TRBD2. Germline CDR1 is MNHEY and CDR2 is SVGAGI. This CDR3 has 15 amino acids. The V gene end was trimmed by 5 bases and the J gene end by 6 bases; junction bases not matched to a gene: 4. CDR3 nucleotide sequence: TGTGCCAGCAGTGCTAGCGGGGGGGAATCCGGGGAGCTGTTTTTT. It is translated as CASSASGGESGELFF.

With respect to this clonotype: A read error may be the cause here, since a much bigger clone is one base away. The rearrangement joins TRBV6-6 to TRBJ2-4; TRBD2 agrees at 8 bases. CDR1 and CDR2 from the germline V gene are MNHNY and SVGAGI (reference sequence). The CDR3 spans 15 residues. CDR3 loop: CANSLAGGGKNIQYF. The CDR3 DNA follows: TGTGCCAACAGTTTGGCCGGGGGGGGCAAAAACATTCAGTACTTC.

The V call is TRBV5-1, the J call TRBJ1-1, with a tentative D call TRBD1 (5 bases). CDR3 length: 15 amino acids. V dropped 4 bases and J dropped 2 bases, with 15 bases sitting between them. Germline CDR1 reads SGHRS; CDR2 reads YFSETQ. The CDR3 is CASSRGSVLNTEAFF. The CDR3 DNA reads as TGCGCCAGCAGCCGGGGCTCTGTTCTTAACACTGAAGCTTTCTTT. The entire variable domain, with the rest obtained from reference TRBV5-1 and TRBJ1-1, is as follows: KAGVTQTPRYLIKTRGQQVTLSCSPISGHRSVSWYQQTPGQGLQFLFEYFSETQRNKGNFPGRFSGRQFSNSRSEMNVSTLELGDSALYLCASSRGSVLNTEAFFGQGTRLTVV.

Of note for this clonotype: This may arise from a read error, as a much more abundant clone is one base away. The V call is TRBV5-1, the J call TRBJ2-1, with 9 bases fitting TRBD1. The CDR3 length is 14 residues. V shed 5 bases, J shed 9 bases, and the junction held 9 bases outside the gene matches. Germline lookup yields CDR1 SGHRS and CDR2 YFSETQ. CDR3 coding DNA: TGCGCCAGCAGTGCGGGACAGGGTTTTATTGAGCAGTTCTTC. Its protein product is CASSAGQGFIEQFF.

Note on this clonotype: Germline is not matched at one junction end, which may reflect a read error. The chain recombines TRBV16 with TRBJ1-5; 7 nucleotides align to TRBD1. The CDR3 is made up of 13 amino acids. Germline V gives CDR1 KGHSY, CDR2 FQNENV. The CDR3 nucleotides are TGTGCCATCACCCGACAGGGCGGTCAGCCCCAACATTTT. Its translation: CAITRQGGQPQHF.

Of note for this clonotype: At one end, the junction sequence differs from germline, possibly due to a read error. CDR3 sequence: CDSSGTGRGTEAFF. In nucleotides, the CDR3 is TGTGACAGCAGTGGTACAGGACGTGGCACTGAAGCTTTCTTT. J is TRBJ1-1 and V is TRBV6-5, with a tentative D call TRBD1 (5 bases). CDR3 length: 14 amino acids. CDR1 is MNHEY and CDR2 is SVGAGI in the germline V gene.

CDR3 amino acids: CASSPVQIGYEQYF. As DNA, the CDR3 is TGCGCCAGCAGCCCGGTACAGATAGGCTACGAGCAGTACTTC. The rearrangement links TRBV5-1 to TRBJ2-7, with D uncertain. There are 14 residues in the CDR3. Germline-derived CDR1 and CDR2 are SGHRS and YFSETQ. The ends were cut back, 4 bases at V and 3 bases at J, with 14 bases in the middle.

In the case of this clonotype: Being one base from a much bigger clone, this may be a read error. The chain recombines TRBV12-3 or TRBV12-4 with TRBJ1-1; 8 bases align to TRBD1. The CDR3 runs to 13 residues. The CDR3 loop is CTSSQGARAEAFF. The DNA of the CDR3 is TGTACCAGCAGTCAGGGGGCTCGCGCTGAAGCTTTCTTT.

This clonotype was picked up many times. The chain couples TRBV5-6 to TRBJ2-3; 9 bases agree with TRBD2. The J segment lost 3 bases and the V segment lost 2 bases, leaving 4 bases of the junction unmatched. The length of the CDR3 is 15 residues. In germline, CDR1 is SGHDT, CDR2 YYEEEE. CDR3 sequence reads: CASSFPSGRTDTQYF. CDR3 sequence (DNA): TGTGCCAGCAGCTTCCCGAGCGGGAGGACAGATACGCAGTATTTT.

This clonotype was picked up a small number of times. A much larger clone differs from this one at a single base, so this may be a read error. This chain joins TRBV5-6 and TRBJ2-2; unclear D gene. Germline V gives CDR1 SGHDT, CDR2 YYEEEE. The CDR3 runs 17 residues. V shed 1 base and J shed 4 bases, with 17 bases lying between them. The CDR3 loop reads CASSLWAVTKGTGELFF. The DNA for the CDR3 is TGTGCCAGCAGCTTGTGGGCCGTAACCAAGGGCACCGGGGAGCTGTTTTTT.

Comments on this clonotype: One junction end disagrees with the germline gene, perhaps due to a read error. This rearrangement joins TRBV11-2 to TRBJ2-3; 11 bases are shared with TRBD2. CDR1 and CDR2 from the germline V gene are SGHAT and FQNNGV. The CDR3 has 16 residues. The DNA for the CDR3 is TGTGCCAGCAATCGTAGCGGGAGGGCCTTTGAAGATACACAGTATTTT. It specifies CASNRSGRAFEDTQYF.

Here the CDR3 DNA reads TGTGCCAGCAGTGCAACAGGGAGGGACACCGGGGAGCTGTTTTTT. Protein product: CASSATGRDTGELFF. V is TRBV6-1 and J is TRBJ2-2; D perhaps matches TRBD2 (7 bases). The CDR3 is 15 residues long. Germline V gene sequence: CDR1 MNHNS, CDR2 SASEGT. The germline V and J ends were trimmed by 4 bases and 3 bases, with 12 bases remaining between them.

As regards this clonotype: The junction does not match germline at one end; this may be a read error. The CDR3 here is CASSYLIADYSNQPQRF. CDR3 DNA sequence: TGTGCCAGCAGTTACCTCATTGCGGATTATAGTAATCAGCCCCAGCGTTTT. This sequence joins TRBV6-6 and TRBJ1-5; D gene ambiguous. The CDR3 spans 17 residues. Germline CDR1 is MNHNY and CDR2 is SVGAGI (reference sequence).

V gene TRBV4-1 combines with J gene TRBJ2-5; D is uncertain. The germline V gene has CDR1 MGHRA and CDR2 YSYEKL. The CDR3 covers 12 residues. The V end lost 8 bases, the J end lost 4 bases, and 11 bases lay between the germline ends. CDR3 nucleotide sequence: TGCGCCAGCCGGGCCCTGGGAGAGACCCAGTACTTC. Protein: CASRALGETQYF.